The 18 T cell receptor beta chains listed next were all sequenced from one sample in a study of T and B cells in COVID-19 patients. TRB was amplified from about 260-540 ng of blood genomic DNA. BIOMED2 TRB-A/B primer pools were used in multiplex TRB PCR. TCRdb fed the multiplex PCR reads into MiXCR, producing one record per CDR3 protein. The sample has 10,000 to 15,000 distinct CDR3 sequences, roughly 30% seen once. The sequencing sample was made of blood. The source of these receptors is a human donor who had recovered from COVID-19.

This clonotype turned up a few times. This chain links TRBV7-2 with TRBJ2-7; the match to TRBD2 covers 11 bases. With V trimmed by 5 bases and J by 7 bases, 10 bases remained unmatched. The CDR3 totals 15 residues. The germline V gene encodes CDR1 SGHTA and CDR2 FQGNSA. The CDR3 region is CASSLRLAGRREQYF. In nucleotides, the CDR3 is TGTGCCAGCAGCCTCAGACTAGCGGGAAGACGAGAGCAGTACTTC.

V gene TRBV4-3 combines with J gene TRBJ1-3, with D unclear. Per the germline V gene, CDR1 is LGHNA and CDR2 is YSLEER. The CDR3 consists of 16 residues. Trimming cost V 5 bases and J 0 bases, with 14 bases left between them. The CDR3 DNA is TGCGCCAGCAGCTTCTCTAGAACGAACTCTGGAAACACCATATATTTT. Its translation is CASSFSRTNSGNTIYF.

This rearrangement joins TRBV12-3 or TRBV12-4 to TRBJ1-5, with D possibly being TRBD1 (5 bases). Trimming pared 1 base from V and 9 bases from J, leaving 7 bases between. The CDR3 length is 12 residues. CDR3 region: CASSLVGGPQHF. In DNA, the CDR3 is TGTGCCAGCAGTTTAGTCGGGGGGCCCCAGCATTTT.

This clonotype occurred a few times. V and J are TRBV5-4 and TRBJ1-3; D is uncertain. The CDR3 length is 16 residues. CDR1 is SGHNT, CDR2 YYREEE, per germline (reference sequence). Trimming cost V 4 bases and J 0 bases, with 14 bases left between them. The chain's CDR3 is CASSPGSQTSGNTIYF. The CDR3 coding sequence is TGTGCCAGCAGCCCCGGGTCCCAAACCTCTGGAAACACCATATATTTT. Complete variable domain (other parts from reference TRBV5-4 and TRBJ1-3): ETGVTQSPTHLIKTRGQQVTLRCSSQSGHNTVSWYQQALGQGPQFIFQYYREEENGRGNFPPRFSGLQFPNYSSELNVNALELDDSALYLCASSPGSQTSGNTIYFGEGSWLTVV.

This clonotype was seen a handful of times. J is TRBJ2-1 and V is TRBV5-1; 9 bases agree with TRBD2. With V trimmed by 3 bases and J by 10 bases, 14 bases remained unmatched. There are 16 residues in the CDR3. Germline assignment: CDR1 SGHRS and CDR2 YFSETQ. The CDR3 loop is CASSSVAAGGPWEQFF. In DNA form, the CDR3 reads TGCGCCAGCAGCTCGGTCGCGGCGGGAGGGCCATGGGAGCAGTTCTTC.

This clonotype appeared a few times. The chain recombines TRBV7-2 with TRBJ1-6; the D is unclear. Germline CDR1 and CDR2: SGHTA and FQGNSA. The V end lost 2 bases, the J end lost 5 bases, and 13 bases lay between the germline ends. The length of the CDR3 is 16 residues. The CDR3, as DNA: TGTGCCAGCAGCTTAACTTACAGCTTGAATAATTCACCCCTCCACTTT. Translated: CASSLTYSLNNSPLHF.

The rearrangement uses TRBV27 and TRBJ2-1; 9 bases map to TRBD1. The V and J ends lost 6 bases and 7 bases, in that order; junction bases with no gene match: 7. The V gene's germline CDR1 is MNHEY and CDR2 SMNVEV (reference sequence). The CDR3 is made up of 14 amino acids. In DNA, the CDR3 is TGTGCCAGCAGAACAGGGGGCCGGGGGAATGAGCAGTTCTTC. Its protein is CASRTGGRGNEQFF.

This clonotype was seen a handful of times. The chain is built from TRBV24-1 and TRBJ1-5; 9 nucleotides agree with TRBD1. Germline V gene lookup returns CDR1 KGHDR and CDR2 SFDVKD. The CDR3 contains 16 residues. V shed 3 bases, J shed 6 bases, and the junction held 8 bases outside the gene matches. The CDR3 nucleotides read TGTGCCACCAGTGATGGGGTACAGGGGGCCGGTCAGCCCCAGCATTTT. This encodes CATSDGVQGAGQPQHF.

A single count supports this clonotype. The CDR3 sequence is CASSPSQTGTKDEQYF. DNA of the CDR3: TGTGCCAGCAGCCCATCTCAGACGGGGACAAAGGACGAGCAGTACTTC. This chain joins TRBV5-5 and TRBJ2-7; perhaps TRBD1 as D (6 bases). Between the trimmed V and J ends, which lost 4 bases and 5 bases, there was a span of 22 bases. Germline CDR1 is SGHKS and CDR2 is YYEKEE (reference sequence). The CDR3 loop spans 16 amino acids.

This clonotype was detected only a few times. This chain links TRBV12-3 or TRBV12-4 with TRBJ1-2; D is uncertain. The V and J ends lost 1 base and 0 bases respectively, with 3 bases between them. This CDR3 contains 13 residues. In DNA, the CDR3 is TGTGCCAGCAGTTTAGTAACTAACTATGGCTACACCTTC. The encoded protein is CASSLVTNYGYTF.

V usage is TRBV6-2 or TRBV6-3 and J usage is TRBJ1-1, with D unclear. CDR1 is MNHEY and CDR2 is SVGEGT in the germline V gene. The CDR3 covers 13 residues. Trimming left V 3 bases short and J 4 bases short, with 9 bases between. In DNA form, the CDR3 reads TGTGCCAGCAGTTATGTGAGGTTCACTGAAGCTTTCTTT. Protein sequence: CASSYVRFTEAFF.

This chain connects TRBV27 to TRBJ2-1; 10 bases align to TRBD1. V dropped 6 bases and J dropped 4; count of bases not matched to a gene: 9. Germline V CDR1 and CDR2: MNHEY, SMNVEV (reference sequence). The CDR3 loop spans 16 amino acids. The CDR3 here is CASSLAGDRGYNEQFF. The CDR3 DNA reads as TGTGCCAGCAGCTTAGCCGGGGACAGGGGTTACAATGAGCAGTTCTTC.

This clonotype was picked up one time. V gene TRBV29-1 combines with J gene TRBJ1-3; the D is unclear. Germline V gene data show CDR1 as SQVTM and CDR2 as ANQGSEA. The CDR3 spans 14 residues. V was clipped by 7 bases and J by 4 bases, with 17 bases between them. CDR3 in DNA: TGCAGCGGAGGACTAGCGGGTGGGGGAAACACCATATATTTT. This sequence encodes CSGGLAGGGNTIYF.

At least ten counts were recorded for this clonotype. The rearrangement joins TRBV27 to TRBJ2-7; the D gene is possibly TRBD1 (5 bases). There are 15 residues in the CDR3. Germline lookup yields CDR1 MNHEY and CDR2 SMNVEV (reference sequence). V shed 2 bases and J shed 1 base, with 12 bases lying between them. CDR3 sequence: CASSLTGAGSYEQYV. For the CDR3, the DNA is TGTGCCAGCAGTTTAACTGGGGCTGGTTCCTACGAGCAGTACGTC.

This clonotype showed up just a few times. The genes are TRBV27 and TRBJ2-1; 13 bases line up with TRBD2. The CDR3 extends over 15 amino acids. Germline loops: CDR1 MNHEY, CDR2 SMNVEV (reference sequence). V was clipped by 4 bases and J by 7 bases; unmatched bases: 4. The CDR3 DNA follows: TGTGCCAGCAGTTCGCGACTAGCGGGAGGAAATGAGCAGTTCTTC. This translates into CASSSRLAGGNEQFF.

The gene calls are TRBV6-2 or TRBV6-3 and TRBJ1-5; a weak D match, TRBD1 (5 bases). V dropped 2 bases and J dropped 0 bases, with 11 bases sitting between them. Germline-derived CDR1 and CDR2 are MNHEY and SVGEGT. The length of the CDR3 is 16 residues. The CDR3 DNA is TGTGCCAGCAGTTACCGCGGACATATTAGCAATCAGCCCCAGCATTTT. This sequence encodes CASSYRGHISNQPQHF.

The V gene is TRBV19, the J gene TRBJ2-6; D may be TRBD2 (6 bases). The CDR3 loop spans 16 amino acids. In germline, CDR1 is LNHDA, CDR2 SQIVND (reference sequence). V lost 5 bases, J lost 0 bases, and 11 bases lay in between. The CDR3 nucleotides are TGTGCCAGTAGTGGGGGGTCAAGCTCTGGGGCCAACGTCCTGACTTTC. Its translation: CASSGGSSSGANVLTF.

This rearrangement joins TRBV18 to TRBJ2-5; TRBD1 matches 10 bases. Judging by the DNA end, TRBJ2-7 fits better; the J call may be wrong. The V gene's germline CDR1 is KGHSH and CDR2 LQKENI. The length of the CDR3 is 15 residues. The CDR3, as DNA: TGTGCCAGCTCACCACCGACGGGACAGGGGTACGAGCAGTACTTC. Protein sequence: CASSPPTGQGYEQYF.